This TCR beta chain was found in a study of beta chain features in type 1 diabetes. Study-wide context: All of the samples together had 107,917,701 sorted cells examined.

As for this clone: Its antigen remains unknown.

Since all of the isolated RNA was reverse transcribed, expressed TCRB transcripts were what got sequenced. Sequencing was performed with immunoSEQ multiplex PCR; in TCRdb, only in-frame clones are kept and a portion is missing. The data contain 200,000 to 250,000 clones, more than 15% of them singletons. Overall study findings and caveats: TCRB CDR3s were moderately but significantly shorter in Type 1 diabetes patients in all four CD4+ subsets. Type 1 diabetes patients showed fewer insertions and more deletions at VDJ junctions. The cDNA sequencing approach could over-represent high-TCR-expressing cells.

The V gene lost 6 bases and the J gene lost 3 bases, with 17 bases spanning the gap. This CDR3 has 15 residues. Germline V gene lookup returns CDR1 SEHNR and CDR2 FQNEAQ (reference sequence). Researchers reported sorting CD4+ naive, central memory, regulatory and stem cell-like memory cells via CD45RO/CCR7/CD25/CD127/CD95/CD27. The chain has TRBV7-9 and TRBJ1-2; D might be TRBD1 (6 bases). The sequence was obtained from a young man with type 1 diabetes. Sequencing was done on a sample of naive CD4+ T cells from blood. CDR3 residues: CASSFTGIVDYGYTF. For the CDR3, the DNA is TGTGCCAGCAGTTTTACAGGGATTGTAGACTATGGCTACACCTTC.